This T cell receptor beta chain originates from a study of blood T cell repertoires in COVID-19. The overall study: From T cells, B-cell-depleted T cells, or PBMCs came the material, which was cDNA or gDNA.

Some clones are missing from TCRdb's copy, which holds only in-frame ones; the method was immunoSEQ multiplex PCR. Among 160,000 or so clones, roughly 90% were seen once, and the ten largest hold 2.5% to 3.5%. This clone occurred once. Germline trimming cut 5 bases from V and 0 bases from J; bases unmatched to any gene: 8. The CDR3 is made up of 17 amino acids. CDR1 MNHNY and CDR2 SVGAGI come from the germline V gene (reference sequence). Sequenced input: peripheral blood. The chain carries TRBV6-6 and TRBJ1-5, with 9 bases identical to TRBD1. The TCR was taken from a man in his sixties with acute or convalescent COVID-19. CDR3 sequence (DNA): TGTGCCAGCAGTCCGGGACAGGGACCAACTAGCAATCAGCCCCAGCATTTT. Translation: CASSPGQGPTSNQPQHF.